The 26 T cell receptor beta chains in this list originate from one sample, sequenced in a study of brain T cells in children with intractable seizures. Generated by immunoSEQ multiplex PCR, the TCRdb table keeps only in-frame clones and is missing some. The sample has approximately 44,000 clones; over 75% are singletons. The sample consisted of peripheral blood, taken at surgery. These receptors were obtained from a girl aged 2-9 years with tuberous sclerosis and intractable seizures.

The genes are TRBV21-1 and TRBJ2-3; TRBD2 is the table's D call, not checked against the DNA. TRBV21-1 is a pseudogene. CDR3 length: 15 residues. The CDR3 sequence: CASKLLAGGRDTQYF. In nucleotides, the CDR3 is TGTGCCAGCAAGTTACTAGCGGGGGGCCGAGATACGCAGTATTTT.

V gene TRBV13 combines with J gene TRBJ1-6; 7 nucleotides agree with TRBD1. The CDR3 contains 16 residues. The V gene's germline CDR1 is PRHDT and CDR2 FYEKMQ (reference sequence). V was pared by 5 bases and J by 5 bases, with 9 bases of the junction left unmatched. CDR3 sequence: CASSQSRDRNNSPLHF. The CDR3 DNA reads as TGTGCCAGCAGCCAATCCCGGGACAGAAATAATTCACCCCTCCACTTT.

This clone was detected a few times. This chain links TRBV5-1 with TRBJ2-3; D is perhaps TRBD1 (6 bases). CDR3 length equals 14 residues. The germline V gene has CDR1 SGHRS and CDR2 YFSETQ. Trimming took 1 base from V and 7 from J, leaving 13 bases between them. CDR3 in amino acids: CASSLQGQENTQYF. The DNA for the CDR3 is TGCGCCAGCAGCTTGCAGGGGCAAGAAAATACGCAGTATTTT.

V is TRBV19 and J is TRBJ2-2; D is possibly TRBD1 (5 bases). CDR1 is LNHDA and CDR2 is SQIVND in the germline V gene (reference sequence). The V gene lost 2 bases and the J gene lost 4 bases, with 8 bases spanning the gap. The CDR3 contains 14 residues. The CDR3 DNA reads TGTGCCAGTAGTATAATCCAGGGCACCGGGGAGCTGTTTTTT. Amino acids: CASSIIQGTGELFF.

This clone appeared a single time. The chain is built from TRBV27 and TRBJ2-3, with 12 bases fitting TRBD2. CDR3 length equals 17 residues. CDR1 and CDR2 from the germline V gene are MNHEY and SMNVEV (reference sequence). V was clipped by 6 bases and J by 0 bases; unmatched bases: 7. The CDR3 spells CASRVTSGGPSTDTQYF. In DNA, the CDR3 is TGTGCCAGCAGGGTAACTAGCGGGGGGCCTAGCACAGATACGCAGTATTTT.

The genes are TRBV27 and TRBJ2-2; D is possibly TRBD1 or TRBD2 (5 bases each). Germline CDR1 is MNHEY and CDR2 is SMNVEV (reference sequence). The V end lost 0 bases, the J end lost 2 bases, and 16 bases lay between the germline ends. The CDR3 has 18 residues. The CDR3 DNA follows: TGTGCCAGCAGTTTATCGTGGGGGATATTTACTAACACCGGGGAGCTGTTTTTT. Its translation is CASSLSWGIFTNTGELFF.

CDR3 in amino acids: CASSRDMQGDYGYTF. CDR3 bases: TGTGCCAGCAGCCGAGACATGCAGGGAGACTATGGCTACACCTTC. The rearrangement uses TRBV14 and TRBJ1-2; D possibly corresponds to TRBD1 (5 bases). This CDR3 has 15 residues. Germline loops: CDR1 SGHDN, CDR2 FVKESK. V gave up 4 bases and J gave up 3 bases, with 15 bases separating them. Full variable domain (outside the CDR3, taken from reference TRBV14 and TRBJ1-2): EAGVTQFPSHSVIEKGQTVTLRCDPISGHDNLYWYRRVMGKEIKFLLHFVKESKQDESGMPNNRFLAERTGGTYSTLKVQPAELEDSGVYFCASSRDMQGDYGYTFGSGTRLTVV.

V gene TRBV4-1 combines with J gene TRBJ2-2; 9 bases are shared with TRBD2. Germline CDR1 and CDR2: MGHRA and YSYEKL. CDR3 length: 16 residues. J lost 4 bases, V lost 1 base, and 4 bases had no gene match. The CDR3 nucleotides read TGCGCCAGCAGCCAAGTTGGAGCGGGGGGCACCGGGGAGCTGTTTTTT. This codes for CASSQVGAGGTGELFF.

The chain carries TRBV6-5 and TRBJ1-1, with a tentative D call TRBD1 (6 bases). This CDR3 region has 14 residues. The ends were cut back, 6 bases at V and 0 bases at J, with 11 bases in the middle. The germline gives CDR1 MNHEY, CDR2 SVGAGI. For the CDR3, the DNA is TGTGCCAGCAGACCTGGACAGCTGAACACTGAAGCTTTCTTT. Amino acid sequence: CASRPGQLNTEAFF.

The J gene is TRBJ2-7, the V gene TRBV23-1; TRBD1 agrees at 9 bases. TRBV23-1 is given ORF status, its function remaining uncertain. The junction had 13 bases not matched to a gene; V was cut back by 10 bases and J by 3 bases. The CDR3 totals 15 residues. The CDR3 bases are TGCGCCATCCCCTTAGGGGGACAGGGTCGCTACGAGCAGTACGTC. This translates into CAIPLGGQGRYEQYV.

The rearrangement joins TRBV4-2 to TRBJ2-3; D is unclear. CDR3 size: 14 residues. Per the germline V gene, CDR1 is LGHNA and CDR2 is YNFKEQ. V lost 4 bases, J lost 4 bases, and 12 bases lay in between. This CDR3 reads CASSPTFGADTQYF. The DNA for the CDR3 is TGTGCCAGCAGCCCTACTTTTGGGGCAGATACGCAGTATTTT.

The rearrangement joins TRBV2 to TRBJ2-3; TRBD1 aligns across 7 bases. This CDR3 comprises 15 residues. V was pared by 6 bases and J by 2 bases, with 8 bases of the junction left unmatched. Germline CDR1 reads SNHLY; CDR2 reads FYNNEI. CDR3 nucleotide sequence: TGTGCCAGCAGGGCCCGGGACAGTAACACAGATACGCAGTATTTT. Amino acids: CASRARDSNTDTQYF.

The chain has TRBV25-1 and TRBJ1-2; D call uncertain. This CDR3 comprises 15 residues. Trimming stripped 4 bases from V and 3 bases from J, with 15 bases between. Germline-derived CDR1 and CDR2 are MGHDK and SYGVNS. The CDR3 loop is CASSGNGVQDYGYTF. In DNA, the CDR3 is TGTGCCAGCAGTGGGAACGGCGTCCAAGACTATGGCTACACCTTC.

J is TRBJ1-3 and V is TRBV6-2 or TRBV6-3; D gene unclear. Germline CDR1 MNHEY, CDR2 SVGEGT. The CDR3 is 13 residues long. V was trimmed by 3 bases and J by 1 base, leaving 4 bases between them. CDR3 in DNA: TGTGCCAGCAGTTATGGGTCTGGAAACACCATATATTTT. As protein: CASSYGSGNTIYF.

The chain employs TRBV29-1 and TRBJ1-2, with D possibly being TRBD1 (5 bases). The CDR3 sequence is 14 residues long. Germline V gene sequence: CDR1 SQVTM, CDR2 ANQGSEA. Trimming pared 0 bases from V and 8 bases from J, leaving 16 bases between. The CDR3 nucleotides are TGCAGCGTTGAAGATTACGGGCAGGGAGGCGGCTACACCTTC. As protein: CSVEDYGQGGGYTF.

This chain connects TRBV6-5 to TRBJ1-5; a weak D match, TRBD1 (6 bases). This CDR3 contains 13 residues. Germline CDR1 reads MNHEY; CDR2 reads SVGAGI. V was trimmed by 6 bases and J by 9 bases, leaving 15 bases between them. CDR3 coding DNA: TGTGCCAGCAGGGGGGGCAACTCGGGGCCCCAGCATTTT. Amino acids: CASRGGNSGPQHF.

The rearrangement links TRBV24-1 to TRBJ2-7; no reliable D call. V was clipped by 11 bases and J by 2 bases, with 15 bases between them. CDR1 is KGHDR, CDR2 SFDVKD, per germline. There are 13 residues in the CDR3. The CDR3, as DNA: TGTGCCAGCCGTGATTCGGAGACCTACGAGCAGTACTTC. Translated, it gives CASRDSETYEQYF.

The chain has TRBV7-2 and TRBJ2-2, with 9 bases matching TRBD1. CDR1 is SGHTA, CDR2 FQGNSA, per germline. The CDR3 extends over 15 amino acids. After removal of 4 bases from V and 5 bases from J, the junction contained 5 bases not matched to a gene. This CDR3 reads CASSSDRGGTGELFF. For the CDR3, the DNA is TGTGCCAGCAGCTCCGACAGGGGGGGTACCGGGGAGCTGTTTTTT.

The rearrangement uses TRBV19 and TRBJ1-2; maybe TRBD1 (5 bases). Trimming pared 3 bases from V and 3 bases from J, leaving 11 bases between. Germline-derived CDR1 and CDR2 are LNHDA and SQIVND (reference sequence). CDR3 size: 14 residues. CDR3 bases: TGTGCCAGTAGTATCCCAGGGTCCTACTATGGCTACACCTTC. Protein sequence: CASSIPGSYYGYTF.

CDR3 sequence: CASSLTQNPNQPQHF. CDR3 in DNA: TGTGCCAGCAGCCTCACCCAAAACCCAAATCAGCCCCAGCATTTT. The gene calls are TRBV3-1 (or the pseudogene TRBV3-2) and TRBJ1-5; D gene unclear. Trimming left V 4 bases short and J 4 bases short, with 14 bases between. The CDR3 spans 15 residues. CDR1 is LGHDT, CDR2 YNNKEL, per germline (reference sequence).

CDR3 DNA sequence: TGCGCCAGCCACGACAGGGCGGATACGCAGTATTTT. As protein: CASHDRADTQYF. The chain employs TRBV5-1 and TRBJ2-3, with 7 bases fitting TRBD1. The trim removed 7 bases at V and 6 bases at J, leaving 5 bases unmatched. The germline gives CDR1 SGHRS, CDR2 YFSETQ. This CDR3 is 12 amino acids long.

J is TRBJ1-2 and V is TRBV3-1 (or the pseudogene TRBV3-2), with TRBD1 matching over 9 bases. Germline V gives CDR1 LGHDT, CDR2 YNNKEL (reference sequence). Trimming took 4 bases from V and 4 from J; bases not matched to a gene: 4. The CDR3 has 14 residues. CDR3 residues: CASSLGQGPYGYTF. The CDR3 DNA reads as TGTGCCAGCAGCCTGGGACAGGGACCCTATGGCTACACCTTC.

V is TRBV5-5 and J is TRBJ1-5; 7 positions agree with TRBD1. The trim removed 3 bases at V and 0 bases at J, leaving 12 bases unmatched. The germline CDR1 and CDR2 sequences are SGHKS and YYEKEE (reference sequence). This CDR3 comprises 18 residues. The CDR3 DNA follows: TGTGCCAGCAGCTGGGGGACAGTCCAAGAGGGTAGCAATCAGCCCCAGCATTTT. Translation: CASSWGTVQEGSNQPQHF.

The chain links TRBV6-2 or TRBV6-3 to TRBJ1-6; D not resolved. This CDR3 contains 14 residues. Deletions cut 2 bases from V and 4 bases from J, with 6 bases between. The V gene's germline CDR1 is MNHEY and CDR2 SVGEGT. Written as DNA, the CDR3 is TGTGCCAGCAGTTACAACCGGTATAATTCACCCCTCCACTTT. This codes for CASSYNRYNSPLHF.

J is TRBJ2-5 and V is TRBV5-1, with D perhaps TRBD2 (5 bases). Germline CDR1 and CDR2: SGHRS and YFSETQ. Trimming pared 4 bases from V and 2 bases from J, leaving 21 bases between. The CDR3 loop spans 17 amino acids. CDR3 bases: TGCGCCAGCAGCGACCCCACGGAAACTGGACTTCAAGAGACCCAGTACTTC. Residues: CASSDPTETGLQETQYF.

This rearrangement joins TRBV5-4 to TRBJ1-1, with D uncertain. The germline gives CDR1 SGHNT, CDR2 YYREEE (reference sequence). V was clipped by 0 bases and J by 3 bases, with 6 bases between them. This CDR3 spans 13 amino acids. CDR3 residues: CASSLDTDTEAFF. The CDR3 DNA follows: TGTGCCAGCAGCTTGGACACCGACACTGAAGCTTTCTTT.